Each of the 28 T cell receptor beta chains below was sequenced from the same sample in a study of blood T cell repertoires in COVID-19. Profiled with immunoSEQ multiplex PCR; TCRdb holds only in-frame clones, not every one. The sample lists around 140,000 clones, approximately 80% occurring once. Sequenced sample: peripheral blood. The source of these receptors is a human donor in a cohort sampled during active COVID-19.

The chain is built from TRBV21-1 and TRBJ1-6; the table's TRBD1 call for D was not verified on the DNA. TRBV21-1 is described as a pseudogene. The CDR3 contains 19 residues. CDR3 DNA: TGTGCCAGCAGCAAAGAAGAAAAGGGACAGGGGGCCAGGGATTCACCCCTCCACTTT. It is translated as CASSKEEKGQGARDSPLHF.

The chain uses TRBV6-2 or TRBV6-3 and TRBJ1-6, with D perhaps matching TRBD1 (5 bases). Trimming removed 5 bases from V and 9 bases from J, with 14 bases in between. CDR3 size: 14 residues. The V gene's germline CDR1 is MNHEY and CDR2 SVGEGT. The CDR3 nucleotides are TGTGCCAGCAGTCTCCCGGGAGGGGCTTCACCCCTCCACTTT. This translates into CASSLPGGASPLHF.

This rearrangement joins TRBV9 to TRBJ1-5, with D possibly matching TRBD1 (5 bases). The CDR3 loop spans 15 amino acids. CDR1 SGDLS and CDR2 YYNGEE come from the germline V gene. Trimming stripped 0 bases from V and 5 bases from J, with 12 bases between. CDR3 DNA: TGTGCCAGCAGCGTAGGAGTCTGGGGCGATCAGCCCCAGCATTTT. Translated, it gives CASSVGVWGDQPQHF.

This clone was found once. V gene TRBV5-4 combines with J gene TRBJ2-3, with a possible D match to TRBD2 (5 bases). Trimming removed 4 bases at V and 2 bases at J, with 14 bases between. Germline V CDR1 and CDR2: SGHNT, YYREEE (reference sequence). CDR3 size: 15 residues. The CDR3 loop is CASSRGLAATDTQYF. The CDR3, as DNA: TGTGCCAGCAGCCGCGGGCTAGCAGCCACAGATACGCAGTATTTT.

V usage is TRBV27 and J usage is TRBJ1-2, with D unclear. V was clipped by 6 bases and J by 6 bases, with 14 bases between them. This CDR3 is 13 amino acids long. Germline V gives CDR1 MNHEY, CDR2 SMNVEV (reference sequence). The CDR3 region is CASRRPGLDGYTF. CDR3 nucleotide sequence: TGTGCCAGCAGGAGGCCCGGGTTGGATGGCTACACCTTC.

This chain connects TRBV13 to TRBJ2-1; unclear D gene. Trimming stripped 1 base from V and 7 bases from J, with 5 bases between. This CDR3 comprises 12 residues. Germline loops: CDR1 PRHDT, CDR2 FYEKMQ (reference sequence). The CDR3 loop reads CASSLEANEQFF. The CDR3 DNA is TGTGCCAGCAGCTTAGAAGCTAATGAGCAGTTCTTC.

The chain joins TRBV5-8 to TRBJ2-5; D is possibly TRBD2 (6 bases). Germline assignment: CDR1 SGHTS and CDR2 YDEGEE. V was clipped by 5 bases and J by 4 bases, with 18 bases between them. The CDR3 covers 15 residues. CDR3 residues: CASSRRGLYGETQYF. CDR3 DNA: TGTGCCAGCAGTCGAAGGGGACTGTACGGAGAGACCCAGTACTTC.

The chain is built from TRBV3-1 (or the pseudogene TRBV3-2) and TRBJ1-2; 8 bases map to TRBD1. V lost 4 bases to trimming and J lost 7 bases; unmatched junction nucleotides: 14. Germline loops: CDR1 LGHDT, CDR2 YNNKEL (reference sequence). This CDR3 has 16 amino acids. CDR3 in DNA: TGTGCCAGCAGCCCCCTAACCGGGCAGGGGGCGCGTGGCTACACCTTC. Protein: CASSPLTGQGARGYTF.

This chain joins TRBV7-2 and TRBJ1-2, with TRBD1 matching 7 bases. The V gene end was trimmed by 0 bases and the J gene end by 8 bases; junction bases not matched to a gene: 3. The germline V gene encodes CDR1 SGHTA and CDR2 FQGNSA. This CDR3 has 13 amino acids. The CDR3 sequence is CASSLAGQKGYTF. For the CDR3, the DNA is TGTGCCAGCAGCTTAGCGGGACAGAAAGGCTACACCTTC.

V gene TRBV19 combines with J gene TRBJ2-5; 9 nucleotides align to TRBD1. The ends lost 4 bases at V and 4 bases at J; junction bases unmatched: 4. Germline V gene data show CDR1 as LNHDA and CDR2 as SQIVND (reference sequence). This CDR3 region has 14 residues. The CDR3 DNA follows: TGTGCCAGTAGTAAGGGACAGGGCACAGAGACCCAGTACTTC. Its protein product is CASSKGQGTETQYF.

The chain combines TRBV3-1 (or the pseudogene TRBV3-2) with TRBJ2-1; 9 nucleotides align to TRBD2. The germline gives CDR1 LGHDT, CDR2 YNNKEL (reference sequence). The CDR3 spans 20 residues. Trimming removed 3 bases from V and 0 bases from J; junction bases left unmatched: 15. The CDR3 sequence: CASSHGPRRGGLSSYNEQFF. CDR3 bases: TGTGCCAGCAGCCATGGCCCTCGGCGGGGGGGCCTGAGCTCCTACAATGAGCAGTTCTTC.

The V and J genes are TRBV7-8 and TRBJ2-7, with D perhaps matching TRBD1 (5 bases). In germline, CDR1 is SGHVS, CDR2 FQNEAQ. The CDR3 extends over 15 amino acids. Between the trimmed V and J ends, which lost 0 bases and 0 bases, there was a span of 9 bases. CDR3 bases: TGTGCCAGCAGCTTAGCGCGGACATACTCCTACGAGCAGTACTTC. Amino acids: CASSLARTYSYEQYF.

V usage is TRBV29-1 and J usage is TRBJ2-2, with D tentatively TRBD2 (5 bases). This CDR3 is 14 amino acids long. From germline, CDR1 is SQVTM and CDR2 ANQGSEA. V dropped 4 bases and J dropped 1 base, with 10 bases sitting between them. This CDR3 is CSVAHSVNTGELFF. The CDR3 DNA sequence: TGCAGCGTTGCCCATAGCGTGAACACCGGGGAGCTGTTTTTT.

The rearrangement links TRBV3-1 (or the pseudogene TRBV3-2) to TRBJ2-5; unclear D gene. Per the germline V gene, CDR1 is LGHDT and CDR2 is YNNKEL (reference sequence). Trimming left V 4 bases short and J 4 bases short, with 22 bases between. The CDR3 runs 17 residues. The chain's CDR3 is CASSPALSTQRLETQYF. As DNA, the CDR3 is TGTGCCAGCAGCCCTGCCCTGTCGACTCAGAGGTTAGAGACCCAGTACTTC.

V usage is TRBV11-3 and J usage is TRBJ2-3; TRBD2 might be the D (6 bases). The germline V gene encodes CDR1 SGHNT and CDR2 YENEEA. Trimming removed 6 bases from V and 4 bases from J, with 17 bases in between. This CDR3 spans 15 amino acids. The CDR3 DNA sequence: TGTGCCAGCAGTCTGCGGGAAACCGAGCCAGATACGCAGTATTTT. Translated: CASSLRETEPDTQYF.

CDR3 sequence reads: CASSALSGGNEKLFF. The CDR3 DNA follows: TGTGCCAGTAGTGCCCTCTCTGGGGGCAATGAAAAACTGTTTTTT. The V gene is TRBV19, the J gene TRBJ1-4, with D possibly being TRBD1 (6 bases). CDR3 length: 15 amino acids. Deletions cut 5 bases from V and 5 bases from J, with 15 bases between. Per the germline V gene, CDR1 is LNHDA and CDR2 is SQIVND (reference sequence). The variable domain in full, with the rest retrieved from reference TRBV19 and TRBJ1-4, is DGGITQSPKYLFRKEGQNVTLSCEQNLNHDAMYWYRQDPGQGLRLIYYSQIVNDFQKGDIAEGYSVSREKKESFPLTVTSAQKNPTAFYLCASSALSGGNEKLFFGSGTQLSVL.

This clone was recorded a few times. CDR3 region: CSVEGTTYEQYF. CDR3 nucleotide sequence: TGCAGCGTTGAAGGTACAACCTACGAGCAGTACTTC. The chain uses TRBV29-1 and TRBJ2-7; D call uncertain. Germline V gene lookup returns CDR1 SQVTM and CDR2 ANQGSEA. V dropped 1 base and J dropped 2 bases, with 6 bases sitting between them. The CDR3 extends over 12 amino acids.

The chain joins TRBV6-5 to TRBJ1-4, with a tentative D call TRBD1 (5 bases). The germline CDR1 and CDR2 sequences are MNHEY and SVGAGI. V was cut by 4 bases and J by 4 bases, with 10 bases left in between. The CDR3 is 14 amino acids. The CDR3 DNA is TGTGCCAGCAGTTTAGACAGAAATAATGAAAAACTGTTTTTT. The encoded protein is CASSLDRNNEKLFF.

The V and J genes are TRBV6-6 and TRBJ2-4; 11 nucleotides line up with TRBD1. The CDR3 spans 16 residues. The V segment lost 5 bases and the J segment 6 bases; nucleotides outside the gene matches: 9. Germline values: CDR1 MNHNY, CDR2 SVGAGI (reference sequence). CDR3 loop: CASSLGQGARGNIQYF. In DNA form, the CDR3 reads TGTGCCAGCAGTCTCGGACAGGGGGCTAGGGGAAACATTCAGTACTTC.

The CDR3 sequence is CASSPPGRVGTEAFF. The CDR3 coding sequence is TGTGCCAGCAGTCCCCCGGGCAGGGTGGGGACTGAAGCTTTCTTT. The V and J genes are TRBV6-5 and TRBJ1-1; D might be TRBD1 (5 bases). V was clipped by 5 bases and J by 5 bases, with 18 bases between them. The CDR3 is 15 residues long. CDR1 and CDR2 from the germline V gene are MNHEY and SVGAGI.

The CDR3 loop is CASSLEPGTGYYEQFF. The CDR3 DNA is TGTGCCAGCAGCTTGGAGCCCGGGACAGGGTATTATGAGCAGTTCTTC. The chain joins TRBV11-2 to TRBJ2-1; 9 bases are a match to TRBD1. CDR1 SGHAT and CDR2 FQNNGV come from the germline V gene. The CDR3 has 16 residues. V was pared by 3 bases and J by 8 bases, with 11 bases of the junction left unmatched.

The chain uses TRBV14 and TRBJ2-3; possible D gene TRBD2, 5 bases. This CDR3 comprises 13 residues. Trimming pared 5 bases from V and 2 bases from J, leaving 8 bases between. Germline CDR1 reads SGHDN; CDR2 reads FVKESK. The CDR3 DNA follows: TGTGCCAGCAGCGGACTCTACACAGATACGCAGTATTTT. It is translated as CASSGLYTDTQYF. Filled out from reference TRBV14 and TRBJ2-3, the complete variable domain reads EAGVTQFPSHSVIEKGQTVTLRCDPISGHDNLYWYRRVMGKEIKFLLHFVKESKQDESGMPNNRFLAERTGGTYSTLKVQPAELEDSGVYFCASSGLYTDTQYFGPGTRLTVL.

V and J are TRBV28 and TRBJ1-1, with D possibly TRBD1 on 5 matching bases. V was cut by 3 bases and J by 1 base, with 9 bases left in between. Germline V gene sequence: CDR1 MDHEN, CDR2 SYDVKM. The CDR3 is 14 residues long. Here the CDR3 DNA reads TGTGCCAGCAGTTTTGGGGCGAGGAACACTGAAGCTTTCTTT. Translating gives CASSFGARNTEAFF.

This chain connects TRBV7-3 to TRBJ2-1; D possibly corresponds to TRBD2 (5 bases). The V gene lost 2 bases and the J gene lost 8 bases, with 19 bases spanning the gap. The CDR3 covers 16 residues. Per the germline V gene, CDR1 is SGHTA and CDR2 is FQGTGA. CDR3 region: CASSLRGSGAVDEQFF. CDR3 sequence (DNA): TGTGCCAGCAGCTTACGTGGGAGTGGTGCGGTCGATGAGCAGTTCTTC.

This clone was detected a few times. The CDR3 DNA reads TGTGCCAGCAGCCAGACTGAGTCTGGAAACACCATATATTTT. The encoded protein is CASSQTESGNTIYF. The rearrangement joins TRBV14 to TRBJ1-3; D gene ambiguous. The ends were cut back, 3 bases at V and 1 base at J, with 7 bases in the middle. The CDR3 is 14 residues long. Germline V gene data show CDR1 as SGHDN and CDR2 as FVKESK.

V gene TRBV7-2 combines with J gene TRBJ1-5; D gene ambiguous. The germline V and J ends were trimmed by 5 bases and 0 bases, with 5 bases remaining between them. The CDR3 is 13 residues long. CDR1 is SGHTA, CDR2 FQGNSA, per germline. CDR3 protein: CASSTYSNQPQHF. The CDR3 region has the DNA TGTGCCAGCAGCACCTATAGCAATCAGCCCCAGCATTTT.

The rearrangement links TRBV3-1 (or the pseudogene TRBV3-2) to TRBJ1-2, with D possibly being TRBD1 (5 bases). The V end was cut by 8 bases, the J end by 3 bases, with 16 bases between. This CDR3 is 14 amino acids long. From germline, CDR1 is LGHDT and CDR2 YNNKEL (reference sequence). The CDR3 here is CASGGVEGDYGYTF. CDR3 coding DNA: TGTGCCAGCGGCGGGGTCGAAGGGGACTATGGCTACACCTTC.

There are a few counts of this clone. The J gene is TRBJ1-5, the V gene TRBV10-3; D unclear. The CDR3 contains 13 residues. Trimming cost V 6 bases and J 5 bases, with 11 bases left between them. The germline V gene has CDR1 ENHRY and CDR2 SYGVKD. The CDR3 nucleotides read TGTGCCATCAGCCTAGGGAGGGATCAGCCCCAGCATTTT. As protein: CAISLGRDQPQHF.